The TCR beta chain described here comes from a study of post-analysis software for immune sequencing data (dated by TCRdb to about 2015). At the level of the whole study: Disease courses on record covered relapsing-remitting, secondary progressive and progressive-relapsing multiple sclerosis, though some patients had no subtype annotation. The patient repertoires were compared against fewer than twelve previously published healthy control repertoires obtained from donors aged 6 to 25 years. A subset of samples was prepared in parallel using single-end sample barcoding, then pooled and co-amplified after Illumina adapter ligation.

Of note for this clonotype: Its antigen target is currently unknown. Within one base of it there is no much larger clone, and no base qualities were kept.

The method was PCR. Sequencing instrument: Illumina HiSeq 2500. To reduce PCR and sequencing biases, unique molecular identifiers were built into the TCR beta cDNA libraries. Every 1 to 10 million input T cells yielded 500,000 or so cDNA molecules, meaning each molecule approximated one T cell. Patient libraries were prepared and sequenced with the same protocol used for the earlier healthy control dataset. Samples belonging to the same batch were prepared together, multiplexed and sequenced on a shared HiSeq lane. The authors processed their data as follows. Raw barcoded reads were processed with MIGEC, discarding single-read molecular identifier groups before consensus assembly and CDR3 extraction. VDJtools was used for post-analysis of the clonotype tables, and diversity was normalized by down-sampling every dataset to the size of the smallest sample. Repertoire overlap clustering matched CDR3 amino acid but not nucleotide sequences to correct batch-related cross-sample contamination. The public reads were reanalyzed by TCRdb: fastp trimming at Q25, MiXCR alignment, in-frame beta chains only. All rows with the same CDR3 protein become a single entry with the most common DNA and genes. TCRdb, rather than the study authors, made the V and J calls. The sample has some 690,000 distinct CDR3 sequences on record, less than 35% of them singletons. The top ten hold approximately 0.55% of the sample.

Including cysteine and phenylalanine, the CDR3 has 12 amino acids. Of the read, only the CDR3 DNA is kept; its 36 bases are in frame from base 1. The junction carries 10 bases between V and J, which are trimmed by 8 bases and 8 bases respectively. Reading the germline V gene gives CDR1 SGHTA and CDR2 FQGNSA. To demonstrate the VDJtools post-analysis software, the study profiled TCR beta repertoires from the peripheral blood of about 13 young patients with multiple sclerosis. Multiple sclerosis patients were children and adolescents aged about 6 to 16 years. Study-wide conclusions, independent of this receptor: Four or five TRBV segments, including TRBV5-6, TRBV5-1 and TRBV20-1, were significantly more frequent in patients than controls. The control group was slightly older than the multiple sclerosis patient group. Compared with controls, multiple sclerosis patients had significantly lower normalized Chao1 diversity, a finding suggesting substantial peripheral T-cell clonal expansion. When samples were clustered directly using the F measure, samples prepared in the same batch co-clustered strongly, which prompted a batch-effect correction.

Rearrangement joined TRBV7-2 to TRBJ2-6; the D match is possibly TRBD1 or TRBD2, with 6 bases aligned in each. The TCR was taken from a girl aged 10-17 years with multiple sclerosis. Source material: blood. In nucleotide form, the sequence is TGTGCCAGCCCCGGGGGCCCCAACGTCCTGACTTTC. The resulting protein is CASPGGPNVLTF.